The 5 T cell receptor beta chains given below trace back to one sample, sequenced in a study of control samples from healthy donors and cancer patients (dated by TCRdb to the early 2020s). The library was built by means of the immunoSEQ multiplex PCR assay. The table comes from immuneACCESS by way of TCRdb, which keeps in-frame sequences with V and J called. Part of the clones is missing from these tables; in studies checked, under half for an unresolved V gene and the rest for unknown reasons. In all, the sample holds around 160,000 clones, and roughly 93% of those were seen once. The ten largest clones represent less than 6% of the sample. The sequenced material came from blood. The receptors here all came from a man between 18 and 35 years old in good health.

J is TRBJ2-6 and V is TRBV5-1; D not resolved. The CDR3 extends over 15 amino acids. Trimming left V 4 bases short and J 2 bases short, with 10 bases between. Germline V gene data show CDR1 as SGHRS and CDR2 as YFSETQ. This CDR3 is CASSDQAPGANVLTF. Written as DNA, the CDR3 is TGCGCCAGCAGCGACCAGGCGCCTGGGGCCAACGTCCTGACTTTC.

This clone was seen once. V usage is TRBV20-1 and J usage is TRBJ2-5; perhaps TRBD2 as D (6 bases). The V end lost 6 bases, the J end lost 6 bases, and 20 bases lay between the germline ends. The CDR3 extends over 14 amino acids. CDR1 and CDR2 from the germline V gene are DFQATT and SNEGSKA (reference sequence). This CDR3 reads CSASSGDVLKTQYF. The CDR3 nucleotides read TGCAGTGCGAGTAGCGGCGATGTGCTTAAGACCCAGTACTTC.

This clone was counted only a few times. The junction departs from germline at one end; a sequencing error may be responsible. The DNA of the CDR3 is TGTGCCAGCAGTCTATCCCCGGGCAGGGCAAACACTGAAGCTTTCTTT. Its translation: CASSLSPGRANTEAFF. V usage is TRBV27 and J usage is TRBJ1-1; D possibly corresponds to TRBD1 (5 bases). The germline V gene has CDR1 MNHEY and CDR2 SMNVEV (reference sequence). CDR3 length equals 16 residues.

Regarding this clone: An end of the junction differs from the germline gene, which may be a read error. This chain uses TRBV5-6 with TRBJ2-5, with TRBD1 as a possible D gene (6 bases). The CDR3 length is 12 residues. Germline lookup yields CDR1 SGHDT and CDR2 YYEEEE. This CDR3 is CASSLARQVEDF. The CDR3 DNA follows: TGTGCCAGCAGCTTGGCCAGACAGGTGGAGGACTTC.

This rearrangement joins TRBV2 to TRBJ2-1; possibly TRBD1 or TRBD2 for D (5 bases each). The CDR3 totals 15 residues. V lost 7 bases and J 5 bases, leaving 18 bases between the germline ends. Looked up from germline, CDR1 is SNHLY and CDR2 is FYNNEI. For the CDR3, the DNA is TGTGCCAGCACGCTTATGAGGGTAGGGGACAATGAGCAGTTCTTC. Protein: CASTLMRVGDNEQFF.